This TCR beta chain was observed in a study of a mutant IDH1 vaccine in newly diagnosed glioma. Study as a whole: Treated patients were approximately 60% male, approximately 38% female, mean age 40.4 years.

Using immunoSEQ multiplex PCR, the repertoire was profiled, and TCRdb retains in-frame clones only, with some absent. The sample holds about 56,000 clones, approximately 75% seen once. As concerns this clone: Its cognate antigen is unknown.

Time point noted: week 47, end of study. The investigators gave 300 ug of mutant IDH1 20-mer peptide in each vaccine dose, together with topical imiquimod. The CDR3 loop spans 16 amino acids. V gave up 1 base and J gave up 5 bases; unmatched junction bases: 12. CDR1 is SGHNT and CDR2 is YYREEE in the germline V gene (reference sequence). The source was PBMCs, collected from a glioma patient whose treatment included an IDH1 peptide vaccine. This clonotype originated in a man between 45 and 60 years old with glioma. The chain has TRBV5-4 and TRBJ2-7, with TRBD1 identical over 7 bases. CDR3 protein: CASSLRTGQTPDEQYF. The CDR3 DNA sequence: TGTGCCAGCAGCTTGCGGACAGGACAGACGCCTGACGAGCAGTACTTC.